One sample yielded the 10 T cell receptor beta chains listed below, sequenced in a study of cytomegalovirus exposure and HLA in healthy donors. The study ran its PCR with 60 Vbeta and 13 Jbeta primers. Sequencing was performed with immunoSEQ multiplex PCR; in TCRdb, only in-frame clones are kept and a portion is missing. The sample consists of 150,000 or so clones, 82% of them appearing once. The sample comprised PBMCs. The source of these receptors is a woman aged 45-59 years in good health and CMV-seropositive.

The chain links TRBV7-2 to TRBJ2-7; weak D call: TRBD1 (6 bases). The CDR3 sequence is 15 residues long. V gave up 1 base and J gave up 6 bases, with 16 bases separating them. The germline gives CDR1 SGHTA, CDR2 FQGNSA. The CDR3 loop is CASSLVLQGQAEQYF. Here the CDR3 DNA reads TGTGCCAGCAGCTTAGTTCTGCAGGGACAAGCCGAGCAGTACTTC. Full variable domain (outside the CDR3, taken from reference TRBV7-2 and TRBJ2-7): GAGVSQSPSNKVTEKGKDVELRCDPISGHTALYWYRQSLGQGLEFLIYFQGNSAPDKSGLPSDRFSAERTGGSVSTLTIQRTQQEDSAVYLCASSLVLQGQAEQYFGPGTRLTVT.

The gene calls are TRBV5-4 and TRBJ2-4; a possible D gene is TRBD2 (5 bases). The length of the CDR3 is 14 residues. Germline-derived CDR1 and CDR2 are SGHNT and YYREEE (reference sequence). V was shortened by 1 base and J by 8 bases, with 13 bases between the two germline ends. CDR3: CASSLLGAPDIQYF. CDR3 nucleotide sequence: TGTGCCAGCAGCTTGCTGGGAGCGCCAGACATTCAGTACTTC.

The chain carries TRBV6-1 and TRBJ1-1, with D unresolved. Trimming left V 3 bases short and J 0 bases short, with 8 bases between. CDR1 MNHNS and CDR2 SASEGT come from the germline V gene. The CDR3 length is 14 residues. CDR3 in amino acids: CASSEARMNTEAFF. Written as DNA, the CDR3 is TGTGCCAGCAGTGAGGCAAGAATGAACACTGAAGCTTTCTTT.

The chain uses TRBV5-1 and TRBJ2-2, with D possibly being TRBD2 (5 bases). CDR1 and CDR2 from the germline V gene are SGHRS and YFSETQ. The V gene lost 0 bases and the J gene lost 8 bases, with 14 bases spanning the gap. The CDR3 loop spans 15 amino acids. The CDR3 reads CASSLALTGSGELFF. In DNA form, the CDR3 reads TGCGCCAGCAGCTTGGCTCTCACGGGGTCGGGGGAGCTGTTTTTT.

The V and J genes are TRBV6-6 and TRBJ1-5; D perhaps matches TRBD1 (5 bases). The CDR3 sequence is 15 residues long. Per germline, CDR1 MNHNY and CDR2 SVGAGI (reference sequence). V was cut by 6 bases and J by 7 bases, with 19 bases left in between. In DNA, the CDR3 is TGTGCCAGCAGCCCCTTCTTTGGGGCCAAACAGCCCCAGCATTTT. Translating it yields CASSPFFGAKQPQHF.

The genes are TRBV4-1 and TRBJ1-1; perhaps TRBD1 as D (6 bases). CDR3 length equals 16 residues. Germline CDR1 and CDR2: MGHRA and YSYEKL. Trimming stripped 0 bases from V and 3 bases from J, with 14 bases between. The CDR3 loop is CASSQDVGGLHTEAFF. The CDR3 DNA sequence: TGCGCCAGCAGCCAAGATGTCGGGGGGCTGCACACTGAAGCTTTCTTT.

The V and J genes are TRBV30 and TRBJ1-2; perhaps TRBD1 as D (6 bases). CDR3 length: 12 residues. Germline-derived CDR1 and CDR2 are GTSNPN and SVGIG (reference sequence). V was shortened by 7 bases and J by 8 bases, with 17 bases between the two germline ends. Here the CDR3 reads CASLGTSGGYTF. CDR3 sequence (DNA): TGTGCCTCGCTAGGGACATCCGGGGGCTACACCTTC.

The chain links TRBV7-9 to TRBJ1-2, with a weak D call TRBD1 (5 bases). Germline CDR1 and CDR2: SEHNR and FQNEAQ (reference sequence). The ends were cut back, 1 base at V and 8 bases at J, with 11 bases in the middle. The CDR3 runs to 13 residues. As DNA, the CDR3 is TGTGCCAGCAGCTTAGATCGGGGGGACGGCTACACCTTC. This sequence encodes CASSLDRGDGYTF.

This clone was seen only once. The J gene is TRBJ1-2, the V gene TRBV2; 7 bases line up with TRBD1. This CDR3 region has 11 residues. Germline V gene lookup returns CDR1 SNHLY and CDR2 FYNNEI. With 10 bases clipped from V and 8 bases from J, the junction kept 7 bases outside the gene matches. This chain's CDR3 is CATQGELGYTF. In DNA form, the CDR3 reads TGTGCCACTCAGGGGGAACTCGGCTACACCTTC. The full variable domain, rest sourced from reference TRBV2 and TRBJ1-2, is EPEVTQTPSHQVTQMGQEVILRCVPISNHLYFYWYRQILGQKVEFLVSFYNNEISEKSEIFDDQFSVERPDGSNFTLKIRSTKLEDSAMYFCATQGELGYTFGSGTRLTVV.

The gene calls are TRBV5-4 and TRBJ2-2, with TRBD2 identical over 8 bases. CDR3 size: 13 residues. J was trimmed by 6 bases and V by 6 bases; bases with no gene match: 4. CDR1 is SGHNT, CDR2 YYREEE, per germline (reference sequence). CDR3 sequence reads: CASTLGLAGELFF. In nucleotides, the CDR3 is TGTGCCAGCACACTGGGACTAGCCGGGGAGCTGTTTTTT.